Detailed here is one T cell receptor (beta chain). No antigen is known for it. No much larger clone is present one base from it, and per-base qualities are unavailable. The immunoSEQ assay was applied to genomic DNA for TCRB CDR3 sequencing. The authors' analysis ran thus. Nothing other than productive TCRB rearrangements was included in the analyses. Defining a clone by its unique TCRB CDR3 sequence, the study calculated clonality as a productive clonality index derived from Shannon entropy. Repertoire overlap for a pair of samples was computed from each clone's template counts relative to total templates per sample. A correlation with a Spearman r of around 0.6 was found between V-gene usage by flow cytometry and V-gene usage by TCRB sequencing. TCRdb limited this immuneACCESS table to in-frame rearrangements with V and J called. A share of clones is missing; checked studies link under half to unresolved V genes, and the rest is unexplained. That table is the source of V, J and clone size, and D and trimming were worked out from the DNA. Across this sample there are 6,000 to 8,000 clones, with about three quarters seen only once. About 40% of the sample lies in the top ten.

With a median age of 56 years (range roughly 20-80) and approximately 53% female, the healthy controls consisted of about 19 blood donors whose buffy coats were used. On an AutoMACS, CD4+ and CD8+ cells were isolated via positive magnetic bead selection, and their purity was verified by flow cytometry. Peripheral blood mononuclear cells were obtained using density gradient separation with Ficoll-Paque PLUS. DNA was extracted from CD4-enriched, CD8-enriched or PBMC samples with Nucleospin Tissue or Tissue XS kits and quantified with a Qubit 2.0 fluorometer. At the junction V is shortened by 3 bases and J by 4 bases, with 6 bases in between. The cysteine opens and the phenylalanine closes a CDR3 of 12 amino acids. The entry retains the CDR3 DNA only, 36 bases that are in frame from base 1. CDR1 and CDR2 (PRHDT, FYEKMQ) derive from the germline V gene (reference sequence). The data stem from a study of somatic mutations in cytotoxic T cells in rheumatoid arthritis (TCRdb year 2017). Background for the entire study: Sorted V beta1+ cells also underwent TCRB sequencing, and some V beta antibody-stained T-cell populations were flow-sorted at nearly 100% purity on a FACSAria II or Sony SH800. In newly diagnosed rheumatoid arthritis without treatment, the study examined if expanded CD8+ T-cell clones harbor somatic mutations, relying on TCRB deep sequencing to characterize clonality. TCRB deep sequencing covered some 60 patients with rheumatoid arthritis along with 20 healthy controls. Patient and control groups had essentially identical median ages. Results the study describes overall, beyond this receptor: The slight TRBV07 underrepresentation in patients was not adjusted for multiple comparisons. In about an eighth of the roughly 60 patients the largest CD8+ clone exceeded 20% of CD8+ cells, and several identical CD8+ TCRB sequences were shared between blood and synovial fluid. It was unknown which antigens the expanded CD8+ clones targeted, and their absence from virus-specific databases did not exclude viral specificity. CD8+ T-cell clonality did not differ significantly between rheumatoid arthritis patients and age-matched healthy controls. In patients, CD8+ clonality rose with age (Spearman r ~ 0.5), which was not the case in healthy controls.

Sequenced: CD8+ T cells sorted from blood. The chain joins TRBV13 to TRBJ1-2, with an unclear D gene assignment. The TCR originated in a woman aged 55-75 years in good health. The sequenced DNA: TGTGCCAGCAGCTTGGAGCTCTATGGCTACACCTTC. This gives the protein CASSLELYGYTF.